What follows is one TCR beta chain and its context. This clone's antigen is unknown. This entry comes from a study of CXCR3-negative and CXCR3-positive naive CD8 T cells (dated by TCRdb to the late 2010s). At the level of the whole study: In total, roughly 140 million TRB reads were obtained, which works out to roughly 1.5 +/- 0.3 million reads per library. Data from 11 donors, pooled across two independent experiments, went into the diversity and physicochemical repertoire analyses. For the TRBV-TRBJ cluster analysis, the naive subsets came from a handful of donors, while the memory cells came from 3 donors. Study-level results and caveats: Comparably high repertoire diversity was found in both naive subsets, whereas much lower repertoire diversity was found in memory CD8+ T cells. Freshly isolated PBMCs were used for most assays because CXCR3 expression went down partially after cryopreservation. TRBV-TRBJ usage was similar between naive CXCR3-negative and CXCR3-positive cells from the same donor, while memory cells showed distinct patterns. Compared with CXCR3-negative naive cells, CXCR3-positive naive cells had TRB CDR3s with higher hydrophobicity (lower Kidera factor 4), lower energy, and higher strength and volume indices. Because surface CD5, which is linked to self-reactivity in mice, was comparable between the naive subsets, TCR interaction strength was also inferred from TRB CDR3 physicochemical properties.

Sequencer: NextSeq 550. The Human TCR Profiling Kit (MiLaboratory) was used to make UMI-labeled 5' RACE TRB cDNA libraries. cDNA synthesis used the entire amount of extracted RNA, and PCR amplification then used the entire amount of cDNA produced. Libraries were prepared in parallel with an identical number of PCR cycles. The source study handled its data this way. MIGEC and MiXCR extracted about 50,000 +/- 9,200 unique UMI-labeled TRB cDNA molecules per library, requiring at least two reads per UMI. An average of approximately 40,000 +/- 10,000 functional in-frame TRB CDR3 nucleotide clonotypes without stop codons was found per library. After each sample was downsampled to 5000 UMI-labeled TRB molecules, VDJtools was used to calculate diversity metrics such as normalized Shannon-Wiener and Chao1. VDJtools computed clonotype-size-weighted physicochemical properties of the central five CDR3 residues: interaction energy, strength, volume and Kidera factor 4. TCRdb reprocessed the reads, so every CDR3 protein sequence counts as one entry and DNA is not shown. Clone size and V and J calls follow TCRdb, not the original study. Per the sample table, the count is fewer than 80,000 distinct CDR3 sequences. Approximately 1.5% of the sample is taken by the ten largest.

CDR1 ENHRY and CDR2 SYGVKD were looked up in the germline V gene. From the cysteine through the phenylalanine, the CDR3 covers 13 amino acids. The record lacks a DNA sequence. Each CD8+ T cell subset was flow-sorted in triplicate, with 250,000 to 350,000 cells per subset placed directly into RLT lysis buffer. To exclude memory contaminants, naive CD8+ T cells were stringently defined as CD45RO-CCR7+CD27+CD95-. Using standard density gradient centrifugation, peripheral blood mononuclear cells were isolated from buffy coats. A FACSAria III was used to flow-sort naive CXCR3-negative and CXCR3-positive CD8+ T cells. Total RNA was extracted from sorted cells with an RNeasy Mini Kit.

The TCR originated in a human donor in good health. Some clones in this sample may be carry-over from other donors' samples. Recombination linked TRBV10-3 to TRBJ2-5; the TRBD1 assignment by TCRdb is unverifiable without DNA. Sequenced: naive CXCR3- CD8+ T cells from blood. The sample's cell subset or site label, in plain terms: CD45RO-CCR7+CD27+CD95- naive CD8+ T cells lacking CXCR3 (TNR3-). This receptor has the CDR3 CAIGQRSQETQYF.